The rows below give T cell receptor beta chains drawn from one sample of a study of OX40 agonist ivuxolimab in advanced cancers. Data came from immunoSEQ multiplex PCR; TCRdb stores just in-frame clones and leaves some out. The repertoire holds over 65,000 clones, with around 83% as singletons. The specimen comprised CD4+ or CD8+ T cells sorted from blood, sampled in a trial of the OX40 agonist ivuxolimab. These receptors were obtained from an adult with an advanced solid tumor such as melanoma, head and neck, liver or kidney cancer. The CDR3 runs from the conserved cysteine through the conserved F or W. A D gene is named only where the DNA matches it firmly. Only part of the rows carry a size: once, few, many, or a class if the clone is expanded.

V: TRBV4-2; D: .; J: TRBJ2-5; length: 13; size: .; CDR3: CASSQGRAETQYF; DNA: TGTGCCAGCAGCCAGGGACGCGCCGAGACCCAGTACTTC
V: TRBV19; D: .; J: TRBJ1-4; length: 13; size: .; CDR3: CASRDATNEKLFF; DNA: TGTGCCAGTAGAGATGCAACTAATGAAAAACTGTTTTTT
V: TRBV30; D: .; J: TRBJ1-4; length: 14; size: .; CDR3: CAWAAGSGGEKLFF; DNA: TGTGCCTGGGCTGCTGGCAGCGGCGGTGAAAAACTGTTTTTT
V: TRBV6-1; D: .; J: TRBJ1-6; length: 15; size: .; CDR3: CASSEATTGLVPLHF; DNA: TGTGCCAGCAGTGAAGCGACAACAGGGTTAGTTCCCCTCCACTTT
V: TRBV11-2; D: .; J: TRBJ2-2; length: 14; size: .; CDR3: CASSSRGPTGELFF; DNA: TGTGCCAGCAGCTCCCGCGGACCCACCGGGGAGCTGTTTTTT
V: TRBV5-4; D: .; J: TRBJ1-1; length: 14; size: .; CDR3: CASSLEDQAGEAFF; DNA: TGTGCCAGCAGCTTGGAGGACCAAGCGGGTGAAGCTTTCTTT
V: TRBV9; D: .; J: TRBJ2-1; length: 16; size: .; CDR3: CASSGRTGESYNEQFF; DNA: TGTGCCAGCAGCGGACGGACGGGAGAGTCCTACAATGAGCAGTTCTTC
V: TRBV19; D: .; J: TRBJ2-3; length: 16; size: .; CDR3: CASLPGRWASTDTQYF; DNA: TGTGCCAGCCTTCCGGGACGTTGGGCTAGCACAGATACGCAGTATTTT
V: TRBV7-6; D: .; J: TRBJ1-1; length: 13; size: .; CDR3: CASSLNRNTEAFF; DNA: TGTGCCAGCAGCTTGAATCGGAACACTGAAGCTTTCTTT
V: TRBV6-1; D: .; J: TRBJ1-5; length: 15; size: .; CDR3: CASSPGPSPDQPQHF; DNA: TGTGCCAGCAGTCCGGGACCCTCGCCGGATCAGCCCCAGCATTTT
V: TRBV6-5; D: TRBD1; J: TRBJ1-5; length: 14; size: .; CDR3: CASSRGQGYQPQHF; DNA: TGTGCCAGCAGCCGCGGACAGGGCTATCAGCCCCAGCATTTT
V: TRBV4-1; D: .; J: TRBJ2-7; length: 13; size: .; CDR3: CASSHKLGNEQYF; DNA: TGCGCCAGCAGCCACAAGTTAGGCAACGAGCAGTACTTC
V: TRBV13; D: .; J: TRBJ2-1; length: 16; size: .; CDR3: CASSLGAIGSNARQFF; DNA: TGTGCCAGCAGCTTAGGGGCCATTGGTTCGAACGCAAGACAGTTCTTC
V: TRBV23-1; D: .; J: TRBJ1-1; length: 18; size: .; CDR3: CASSQSRRAVKTNTEAFF; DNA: TGCGCCAGCAGTCAATCGAGAAGGGCGGTTAAAACGAACACTGAAGCTTTCTTT
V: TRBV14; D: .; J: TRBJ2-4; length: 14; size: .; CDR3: CASSQDLARNIQYF; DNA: TGTGCCAGCAGCCAAGATCTGGCCAGAAACATTCAGTACTTC
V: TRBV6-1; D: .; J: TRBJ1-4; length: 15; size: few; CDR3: CASSVQWGGDEKLFF; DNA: TGTGCCAGCAGTGTCCAATGGGGAGGGGATGAAAAACTGTTTTTT
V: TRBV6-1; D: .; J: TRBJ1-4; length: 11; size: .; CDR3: CASTVSEKLFF; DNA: TGTGCCAGCACCGTGAGCGAAAAACTGTTTTTT
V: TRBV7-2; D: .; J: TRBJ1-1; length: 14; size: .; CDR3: CASTLGAVNTEAFF; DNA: TGTGCCAGCACCTTGGGGGCTGTTAACACTGAAGCTTTCTTT
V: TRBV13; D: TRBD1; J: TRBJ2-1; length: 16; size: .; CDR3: CASSPGTGEIGNEQFF; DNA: TGTGCCAGCAGCCCGGGGACAGGGGAGATTGGGAATGAGCAGTTCTTC
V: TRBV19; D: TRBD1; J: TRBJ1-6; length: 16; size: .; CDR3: CASTPTQGYMNSPLHF; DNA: TGTGCCAGTACACCGACACAGGGGTATATGAATTCACCCCTCCACTTT
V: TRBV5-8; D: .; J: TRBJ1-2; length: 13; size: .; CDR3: CASSSQEYYGHTF; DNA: TGTGCCAGCAGCTCCCAGGAATACTATGGCCACACCTTC
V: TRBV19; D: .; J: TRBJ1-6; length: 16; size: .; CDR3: CASSIDLGTANSPLHF; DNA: TGTGCCAGTAGTATAGACTTGGGGACGGCGAATTCACCCCTCCACTTT
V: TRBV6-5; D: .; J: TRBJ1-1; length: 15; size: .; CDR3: CATWSLKRRYTEAFF; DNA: TGTGCCACGTGGAGTCTTAAGAGGAGGTACACTGAAGCTTTCTTT
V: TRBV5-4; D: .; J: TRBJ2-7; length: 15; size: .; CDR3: CASSPTAGEIYEQYF; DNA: TGTGCCAGCAGCCCCACCGCAGGGGAGATCTACGAGCAGTACTTC
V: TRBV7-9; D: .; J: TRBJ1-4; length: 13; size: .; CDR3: CASSLDGAMELFF; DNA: TGTGCCAGCAGCTTAGACGGGGCCATGGAACTGTTTTTT
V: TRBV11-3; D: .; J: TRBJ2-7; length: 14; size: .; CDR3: CASSSNRGGGEQYF; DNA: TGTGCCAGCAGCTCCAACAGGGGAGGAGGGGAGCAGTACTTC
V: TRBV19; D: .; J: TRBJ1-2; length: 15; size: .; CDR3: CASSMAGGEGYGYTF; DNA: TGTGCCAGTAGTATGGCGGGGGGCGAAGGCTATGGCTACACCTTC
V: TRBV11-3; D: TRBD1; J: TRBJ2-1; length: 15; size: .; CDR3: CASSLAGTVSYEQFF; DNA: TGTGCCAGCAGCTTAGCGGGGACAGTAAGCTATGAGCAGTTCTTC
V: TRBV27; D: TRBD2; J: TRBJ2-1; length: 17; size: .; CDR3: CASSWDGTSGRIDEQFF; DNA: TGTGCCAGCAGCTGGGACGGGACTAGCGGGAGGATTGATGAGCAGTTCTTC
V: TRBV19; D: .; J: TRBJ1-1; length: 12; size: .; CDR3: CASSRGVAEAFF; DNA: TGTGCCAGTAGCCGCGGAGTGGCTGAAGCTTTCTTT
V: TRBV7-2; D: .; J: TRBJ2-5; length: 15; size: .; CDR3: CASSLAWTRSETQYF; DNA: TGTGCCAGCAGCTTGGCTTGGACACGCTCAGAGACCCAGTACTTC
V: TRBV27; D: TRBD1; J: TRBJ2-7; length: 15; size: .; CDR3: CASTLNSDRTYEQYF; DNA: TGTGCCAGCACTTTAAACTCGGACAGGACCTACGAGCAGTACTTC
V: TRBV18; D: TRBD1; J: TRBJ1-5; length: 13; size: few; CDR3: CASSNGQDQPQHF; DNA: TGTGCCAGCTCAAACGGACAGGATCAGCCCCAGCATTTT
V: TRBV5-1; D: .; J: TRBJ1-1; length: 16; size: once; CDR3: CASSLEQSAMNTEAFF; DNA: TGCGCCAGCAGCTTGGAACAGTCAGCCATGAACACTGAAGCTTTCTTT
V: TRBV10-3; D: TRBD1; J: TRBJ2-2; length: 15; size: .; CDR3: CAISAGTGPIGELFF; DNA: TGTGCCATCAGTGCCGGGACAGGGCCCATCGGGGAGCTGTTTTTT
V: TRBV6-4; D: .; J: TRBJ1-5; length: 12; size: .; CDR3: CASSTTPRPQHF; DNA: TGTGCCAGCTCTACGACCCCCCGGCCCCAGCATTTT
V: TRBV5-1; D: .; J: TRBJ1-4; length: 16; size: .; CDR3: CASSPGYSTTNEKLFF; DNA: TGCGCCAGCAGCCCCGGCTACAGTACAACTAATGAAAAACTGTTTTTT
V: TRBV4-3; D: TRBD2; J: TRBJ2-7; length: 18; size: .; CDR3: CASSQDITRLAGAYEQYF; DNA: TGCGCCAGCAGCCAAGATATAACCCGACTAGCGGGGGCCTACGAGCAGTACTTC
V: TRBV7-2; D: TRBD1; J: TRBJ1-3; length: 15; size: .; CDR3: CASSFLQGEGNTIYF; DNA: TGTGCCAGCAGCTTTTTACAGGGGGAAGGAAACACCATATATTTT
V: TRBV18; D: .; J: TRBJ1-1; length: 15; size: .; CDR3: CASSPTSIGGTEAFF; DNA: TGTGCCAGCTCACCGACCTCCATCGGTGGCACTGAAGCTTTCTTT
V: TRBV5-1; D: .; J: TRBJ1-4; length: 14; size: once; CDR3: CASSLGRIDEKLFF; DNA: TGCGCCAGCAGCTTAGGGCGAATAGATGAAAAACTGTTTTTT
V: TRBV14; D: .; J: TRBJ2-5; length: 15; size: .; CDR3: CASSQDLGRQETQYF; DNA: TGTGCCAGCAGCCAAGATTTGGGGAGGCAAGAGACCCAGTACTTC
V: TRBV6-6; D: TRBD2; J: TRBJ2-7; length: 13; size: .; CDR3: CASSPGLVSEQYF; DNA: TGTGCCAGCAGTCCAGGACTAGTTAGCGAGCAGTACTTC
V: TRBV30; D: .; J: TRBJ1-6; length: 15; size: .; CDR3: CAWSVGTTSNSPLHF; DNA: TGTGCCTGGAGTGTAGGTACAACTTCTAATTCACCCCTCCACTTT
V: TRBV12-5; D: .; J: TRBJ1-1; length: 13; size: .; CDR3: CASAPDGNTEAFF; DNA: TGTGCTAGTGCCCCGGACGGGAACACTGAAGCTTTCTTT
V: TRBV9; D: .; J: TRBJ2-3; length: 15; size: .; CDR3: CASSVSATPTDTQYF; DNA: TGTGCCAGCAGCGTATCAGCCACACCCACAGATACGCAGTATTTT
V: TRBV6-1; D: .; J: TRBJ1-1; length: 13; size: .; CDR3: CASGRRADTEAFF; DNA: TGTGCCAGCGGACGGAGGGCCGACACTGAAGCTTTCTTT
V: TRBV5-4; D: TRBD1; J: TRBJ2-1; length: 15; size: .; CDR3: CASSSGTGGNSEQFF; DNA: TGTGCCAGCAGCTCCGGGACAGGGGGAAACAGTGAGCAGTTCTTC
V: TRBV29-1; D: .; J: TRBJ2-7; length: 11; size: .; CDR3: CSVGQNYEQYF; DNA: TGCAGCGTTGGGCAGAACTACGAGCAGTACTTC
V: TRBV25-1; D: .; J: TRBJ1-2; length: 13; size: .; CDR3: CASSAGESYGYTF; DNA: TGTGCCAGCAGCGCAGGGGAGTCCTATGGCTACACCTTC
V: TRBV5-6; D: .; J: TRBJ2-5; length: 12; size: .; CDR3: CASSLYQETQYF; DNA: TGTGCCAGCAGCCTGTACCAAGAGACCCAGTACTTC
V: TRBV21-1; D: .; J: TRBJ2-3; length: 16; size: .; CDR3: CASSHHRDLYTDTQYF; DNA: TGTGCCAGCAGCCACCACAGGGACCTCTATACAGATACGCAGTATTTT
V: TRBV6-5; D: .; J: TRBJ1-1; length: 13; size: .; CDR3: CASSYSLNTEAFF; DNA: TGTGCCAGCAGTTACTCGTTGAACACTGAAGCTTTCTTT
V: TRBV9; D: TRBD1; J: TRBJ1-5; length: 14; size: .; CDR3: CASNRGQFNQPQHF; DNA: TGTGCCAGCAACAGGGGACAATTCAATCAGCCCCAGCATTTT
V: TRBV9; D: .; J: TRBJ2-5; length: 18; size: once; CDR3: CASSTRGRGTAAEETQYF; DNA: TGTGCCAGCAGCACCCGGGGTAGAGGGACCGCAGCTGAAGAGACCCAGTACTTC
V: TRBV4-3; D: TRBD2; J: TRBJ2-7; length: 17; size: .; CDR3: CASSQDTWTSGRYEQYF; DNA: TGCGCCAGCAGCCAAGATACCTGGACTAGCGGGAGGTACGAGCAGTACTTC
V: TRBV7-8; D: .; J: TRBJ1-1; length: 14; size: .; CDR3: CASSLTHPNTEAFF; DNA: TGTGCCAGCAGCTTAACACACCCGAACACTGAAGCTTTCTTT